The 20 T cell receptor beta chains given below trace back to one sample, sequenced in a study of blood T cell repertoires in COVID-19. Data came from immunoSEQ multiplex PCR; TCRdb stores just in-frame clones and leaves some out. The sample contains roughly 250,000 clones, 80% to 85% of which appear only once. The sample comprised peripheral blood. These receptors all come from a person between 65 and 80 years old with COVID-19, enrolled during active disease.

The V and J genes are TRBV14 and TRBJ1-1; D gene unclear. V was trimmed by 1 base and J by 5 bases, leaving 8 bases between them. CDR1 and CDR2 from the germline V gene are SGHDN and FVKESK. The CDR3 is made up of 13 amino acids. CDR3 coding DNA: TGTGCCAGCAGCCAAGGTCGGGGAACTGAAGCTTTCTTT. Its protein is CASSQGRGTEAFF.

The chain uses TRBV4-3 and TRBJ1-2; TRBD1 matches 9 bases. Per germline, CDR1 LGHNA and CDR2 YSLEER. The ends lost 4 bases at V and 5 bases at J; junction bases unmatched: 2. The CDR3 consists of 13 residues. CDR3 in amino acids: CASSPGQGYGYTF. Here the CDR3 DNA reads TGCGCCAGCAGCCCGGGACAGGGATATGGCTACACCTTC.

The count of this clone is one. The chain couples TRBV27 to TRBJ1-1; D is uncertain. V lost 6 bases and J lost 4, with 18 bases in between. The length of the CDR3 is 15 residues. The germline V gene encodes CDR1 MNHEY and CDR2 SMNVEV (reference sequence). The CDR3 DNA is TGTGCCAGCAGACCACAACCGTCAGTCCCCACTGAAGCTTTCTTT. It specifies CASRPQPSVPTEAFF.

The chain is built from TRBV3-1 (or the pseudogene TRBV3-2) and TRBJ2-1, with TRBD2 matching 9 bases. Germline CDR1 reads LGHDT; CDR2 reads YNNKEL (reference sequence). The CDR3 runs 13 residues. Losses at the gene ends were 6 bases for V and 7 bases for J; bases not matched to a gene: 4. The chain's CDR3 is CASRRGGVNEQFF. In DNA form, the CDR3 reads TGTGCCAGCAGACGCGGGGGGGTGAATGAGCAGTTCTTC.

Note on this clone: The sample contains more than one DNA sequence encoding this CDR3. CDR3 DNA sequence: TGTGCCAGCAGCCAGACTAGCGGGGGATACGAGCAGTACTTC. Translated, it gives CASSQTSGGYEQYF. This sequence joins TRBV3-1 (or the pseudogene TRBV3-2) and TRBJ2-7; TRBD2 matches 12 bases. Germline values: CDR1 LGHDT, CDR2 YNNKEL (reference sequence). V was pared by 3 bases and J by 4 bases, with 1 base of the junction left unmatched. The CDR3 length is 14 residues.

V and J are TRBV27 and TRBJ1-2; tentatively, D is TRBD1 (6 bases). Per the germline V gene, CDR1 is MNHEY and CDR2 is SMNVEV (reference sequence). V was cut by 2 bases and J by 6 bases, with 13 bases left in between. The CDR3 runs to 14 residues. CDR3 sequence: CASSLPARQDGYTF. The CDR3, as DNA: TGTGCCAGCAGTTTACCGGCGCGACAGGATGGCTACACCTTC.

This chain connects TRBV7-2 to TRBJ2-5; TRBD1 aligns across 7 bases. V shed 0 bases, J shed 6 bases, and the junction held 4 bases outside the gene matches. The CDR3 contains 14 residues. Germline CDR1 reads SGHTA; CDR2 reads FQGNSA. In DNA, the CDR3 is TGTGCCAGCAGCTTAGCTGGCAGGGGGAAGACCCAGTACTTC. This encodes CASSLAGRGKTQYF.

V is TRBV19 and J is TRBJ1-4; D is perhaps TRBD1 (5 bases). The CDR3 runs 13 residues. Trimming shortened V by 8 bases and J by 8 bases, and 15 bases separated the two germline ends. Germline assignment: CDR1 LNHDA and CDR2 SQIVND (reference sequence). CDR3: CASAPTGEEKLFF. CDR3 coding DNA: TGTGCCAGTGCCCCGACGGGGGAGGAAAAACTGTTTTTT. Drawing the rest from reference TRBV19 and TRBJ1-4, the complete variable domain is DGGITQSPKYLFRKEGQNVTLSCEQNLNHDAMYWYRQDPGQGLRLIYYSQIVNDFQKGDIAEGYSVSREKKESFPLTVTSAQKNPTAFYLCASAPTGEEKLFFGSGTQLSVL.

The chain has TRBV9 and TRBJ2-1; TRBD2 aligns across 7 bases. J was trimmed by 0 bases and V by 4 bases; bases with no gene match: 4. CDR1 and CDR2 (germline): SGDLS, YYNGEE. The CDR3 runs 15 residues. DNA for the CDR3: TGTGCCAGCAGCTTCAGCGGGGTCTCCTACAATGAGCAGTTCTTC. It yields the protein CASSFSGVSYNEQFF.

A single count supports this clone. The CDR3 DNA reads as TGTGCCAGCAGCTCCCGCCGGCCAGGGGAGTCCTACGAGCAGTACTTC. Translating gives CASSSRRPGESYEQYF. This rearrangement joins TRBV11-2 to TRBJ2-7; D might be TRBD1 (6 bases). V dropped 4 bases and J dropped 1 base, with 17 bases sitting between them. The CDR3 extends over 16 amino acids. CDR1 and CDR2 (germline): SGHAT, FQNNGV.

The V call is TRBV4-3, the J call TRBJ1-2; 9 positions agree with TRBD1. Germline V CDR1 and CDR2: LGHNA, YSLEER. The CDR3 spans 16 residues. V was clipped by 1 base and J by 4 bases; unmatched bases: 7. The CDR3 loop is CASSQVTGGRGYGYTF. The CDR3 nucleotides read TGCGCCAGCAGCCAAGTTACAGGGGGCAGGGGCTATGGCTACACCTTC.

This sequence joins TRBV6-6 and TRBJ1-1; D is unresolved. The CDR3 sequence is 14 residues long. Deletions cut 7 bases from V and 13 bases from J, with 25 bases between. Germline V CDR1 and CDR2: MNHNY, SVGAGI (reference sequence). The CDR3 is CASNPSVRASGDFF. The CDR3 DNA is TGTGCCAGCAACCCCTCCGTCCGGGCCTCCGGGGATTTCTTT.

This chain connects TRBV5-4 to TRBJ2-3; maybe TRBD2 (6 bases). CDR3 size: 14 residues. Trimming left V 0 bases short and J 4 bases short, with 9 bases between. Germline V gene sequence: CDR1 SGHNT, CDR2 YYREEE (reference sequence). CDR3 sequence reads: CASSLAGVADTQYF. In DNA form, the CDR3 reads TGTGCCAGCAGCTTGGCGGGAGTTGCAGATACGCAGTATTTT. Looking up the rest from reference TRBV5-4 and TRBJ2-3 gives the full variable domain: ETGVTQSPTHLIKTRGQQVTLRCSSQSGHNTVSWYQQALGQGPQFIFQYYREEENGRGNFPPRFSGLQFPNYSSELNVNALELDDSALYLCASSLAGVADTQYFGPGTRLTVL.

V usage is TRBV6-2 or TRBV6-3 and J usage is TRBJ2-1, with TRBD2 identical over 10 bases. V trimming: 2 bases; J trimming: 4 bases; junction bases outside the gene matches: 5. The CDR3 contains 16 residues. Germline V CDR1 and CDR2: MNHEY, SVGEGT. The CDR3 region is CASSYATSGAYNEQFF. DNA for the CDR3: TGTGCCAGCAGTTACGCTACTAGCGGGGCTTACAATGAGCAGTTCTTC.

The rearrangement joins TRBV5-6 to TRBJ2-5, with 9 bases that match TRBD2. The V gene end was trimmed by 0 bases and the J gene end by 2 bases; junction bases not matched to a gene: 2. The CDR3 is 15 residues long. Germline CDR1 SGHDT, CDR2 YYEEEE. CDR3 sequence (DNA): TGTGCCAGCAGCTTGGCCAGCGGGGGGCAAGAGACCCAGTACTTC. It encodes CASSLASGGQETQYF.

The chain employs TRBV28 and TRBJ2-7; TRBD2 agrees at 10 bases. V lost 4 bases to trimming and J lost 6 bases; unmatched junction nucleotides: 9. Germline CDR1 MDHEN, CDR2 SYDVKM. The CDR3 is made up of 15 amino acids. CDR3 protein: CASSSTAGGPLEQYF. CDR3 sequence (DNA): TGTGCCAGCAGTTCCACAGCGGGGGGGCCCCTCGAGCAGTACTTC.

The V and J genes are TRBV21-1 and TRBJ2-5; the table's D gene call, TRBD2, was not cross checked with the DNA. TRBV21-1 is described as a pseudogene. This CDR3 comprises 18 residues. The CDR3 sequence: CASSNGGKPGGVRETQYF. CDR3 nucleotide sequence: TGTGCCAGCAGCAACGGAGGCAAGCCAGGTGGGGTAAGGGAGACCCAGTACTTC.

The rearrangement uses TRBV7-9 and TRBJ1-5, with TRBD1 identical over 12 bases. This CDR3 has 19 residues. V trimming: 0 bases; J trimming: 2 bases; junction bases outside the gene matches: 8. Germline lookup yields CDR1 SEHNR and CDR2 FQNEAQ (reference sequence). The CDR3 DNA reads TGTGCCAGCAGCTTAGCCTTGGGACAGGGGGCAATGGGCAATCAGCCCCAGCATTTT. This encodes CASSLALGQGAMGNQPQHF. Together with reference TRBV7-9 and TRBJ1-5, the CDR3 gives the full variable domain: DTGVSQNPRHKITKRGQNVTFRCDPISEHNRLYWYRQTLGQGPEFLTYFQNEAQLEKSRLLSDRFSAERPKGSFSTLEIQRTEQGDSAMYLCASSLALGQGAMGNQPQHFGDGTRLSIL.

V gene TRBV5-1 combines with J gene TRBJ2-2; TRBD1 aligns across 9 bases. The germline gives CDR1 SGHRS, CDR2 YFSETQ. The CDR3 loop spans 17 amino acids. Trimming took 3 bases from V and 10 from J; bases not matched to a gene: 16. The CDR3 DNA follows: TGCGCCAGCAGCTGGACCGGGACAGGGAGATCTTCCGAGGAGCTGTTTTTT. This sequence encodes CASSWTGTGRSSEELFF.

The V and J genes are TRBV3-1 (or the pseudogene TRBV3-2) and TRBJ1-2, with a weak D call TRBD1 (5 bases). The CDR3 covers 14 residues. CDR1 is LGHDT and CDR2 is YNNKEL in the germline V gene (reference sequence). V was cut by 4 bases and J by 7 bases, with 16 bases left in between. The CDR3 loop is CASSPIIDRTGYTF. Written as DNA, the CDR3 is TGTGCCAGCAGCCCCATAATCGACAGAACTGGCTACACCTTC.